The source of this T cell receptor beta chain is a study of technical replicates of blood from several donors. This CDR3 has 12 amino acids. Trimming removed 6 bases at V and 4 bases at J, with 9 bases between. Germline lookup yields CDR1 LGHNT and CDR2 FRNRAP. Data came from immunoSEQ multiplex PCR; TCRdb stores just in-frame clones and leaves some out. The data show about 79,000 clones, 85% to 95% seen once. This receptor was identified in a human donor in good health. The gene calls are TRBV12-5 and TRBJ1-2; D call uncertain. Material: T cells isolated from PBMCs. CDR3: CASGGPFYGYTF. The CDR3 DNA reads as TGTGCTAGTGGGGGCCCTTTCTATGGCTACACCTTC.